Below, 30 T cell receptor beta chains from the same sample are listed, as sequenced in a study of T cell responses to AZD1222 COVID-19 vaccine. The repertoire was sequenced with immunoSEQ multiplex PCR; TCRdb's copy has only in-frame clones and lacks some. The repertoire holds approximately 200,000 clones, around 87% seen once, with 2.5% to 3% in the top ten. Sequenced material: peripheral blood, taken on day 0 of MenACWY control vaccination. The receptors here all came from an adult in good health.

This sequence joins TRBV5-1 and TRBJ2-1; 8 nucleotides agree with TRBD1. This CDR3 is built from 14 residues. Germline CDR1 and CDR2: SGHRS and YFSETQ. With 4 bases clipped from V and 6 bases from J, the junction kept 6 bases outside the gene matches. The CDR3 reads CASSIQGARNEQFF. CDR3 sequence (DNA): TGCGCCAGCAGCATCCAGGGGGCGCGCAATGAGCAGTTCTTC.

The rearrangement joins TRBV7-9 to TRBJ1-4; maybe TRBD1 (5 bases). Germline values: CDR1 SEHNR, CDR2 FQNEAQ (reference sequence). V was pared by 2 bases and J by 8 bases, with 6 bases between. The CDR3 is 12 residues long. CDR3 residues: CASSLKGEKLFF. CDR3 nucleotides: TGTGCCAGCAGCTTAAAGGGGGAAAAACTGTTTTTT.

The chain recombines TRBV4-1 with TRBJ1-6, with D possibly matching TRBD1 (5 bases). V was clipped by 1 base and J by 6 bases, with 16 bases between them. From germline, CDR1 is MGHRA and CDR2 YSYEKL. This CDR3 spans 17 amino acids. CDR3 sequence reads: CASSQVLSTDLNSPLHF. The CDR3 coding sequence is TGCGCCAGCAGCCAAGTTCTATCGACAGACCTTAATTCACCCCTCCACTTT.

The chain couples TRBV7-9 to TRBJ2-3, with D unresolved. In germline, CDR1 is SEHNR, CDR2 FQNEAQ (reference sequence). The CDR3 runs to 15 residues. Trimming cost V 1 base and J 3 bases, with 11 bases left between them. In DNA form, the CDR3 reads TGTGCCAGCAGCTTAGAGGACCCTAGGACAGATACGCAGTATTTT. Protein product: CASSLEDPRTDTQYF. The full variable domain, rest sourced from reference TRBV7-9 and TRBJ2-3, is DTGVSQNPRHKITKRGQNVTFRCDPISEHNRLYWYRQTLGQGPEFLTYFQNEAQLEKSRLLSDRFSAERPKGSFSTLEIQRTEQGDSAMYLCASSLEDPRTDTQYFGPGTRLTVL.

This chain connects TRBV18 to TRBJ1-2; 8 nucleotides match TRBD1. CDR3 length: 16 amino acids. Trimming at V came to 3 bases and at J to 4 bases, leaving 10 bases not matched to a gene. Germline assignment: CDR1 KGHSH and CDR2 LQKENI. CDR3: CASSPTGDRSPYGYTF. The CDR3 nucleotides are TGTGCCAGCTCACCCACAGGGGACAGGAGTCCCTATGGCTACACCTTC.

The rearrangement links TRBV3-1 (or the pseudogene TRBV3-2) to TRBJ2-1, with D hard to call. From germline, CDR1 is LGHDT and CDR2 YNNKEL (reference sequence). This CDR3 region has 13 residues. Between the trimmed V and J ends, which lost 4 bases and 2 bases, there was a span of 6 bases. This CDR3 reads CASSLTTYNEQFF. CDR3 nucleotide sequence: TGTGCCAGCAGCCTCACTACCTACAATGAGCAGTTCTTC.

This chain uses TRBV5-6 with TRBJ2-7; D remains ambiguous. The CDR3 loop spans 12 amino acids. Germline V gene lookup returns CDR1 SGHDT and CDR2 YYEEEE. V was clipped by 0 bases and J by 4 bases, with 5 bases between them. CDR3 sequence (DNA): TGTGCCAGCAGCTTGGGCACTTACGAGCAGTACTTC. It codes for CASSLGTYEQYF.

V is TRBV28 and J is TRBJ1-1; unclear D gene. Germline V gene lookup returns CDR1 MDHEN and CDR2 SYDVKM. The CDR3 is 11 amino acids. The CDR3 bases are TGTGCGGCCCACAGGAACACTGAAGCTTTCTTT. Translating it yields CAAHRNTEAFF.

This chain connects TRBV2 to TRBJ1-1; D unresolved. From germline, CDR1 is SNHLY and CDR2 FYNNEI. The CDR3 extends over 12 amino acids. Deletions cut 6 bases from V and 6 bases from J, with 11 bases between. DNA of the CDR3: TGTGCCAGCAGAAATGAACCGCCTGAAGCTTTCTTT. This codes for CASRNEPPEAFF.

The chain recombines TRBV19 with TRBJ1-1, with D unclear. CDR3 length: 12 amino acids. Germline-derived CDR1 and CDR2 are LNHDA and SQIVND (reference sequence). The germline V and J ends were trimmed by 9 bases and 10 bases, with 18 bases remaining between them. CDR3 loop: CASSNGRMGAFF. As DNA, the CDR3 is TGTGCCAGCAGCAATGGGAGAATGGGAGCTTTCTTT.

The V and J genes are TRBV7-9 and TRBJ2-7; 7 nucleotides match TRBD1. Germline lookup yields CDR1 SEHNR and CDR2 FQNEAQ (reference sequence). This CDR3 has 14 residues. J lost 3 bases, V lost 5 bases, and 7 bases had no gene match. The CDR3 sequence: CASSRTGVVYEQYF. CDR3 bases: TGTGCCAGCAGCCGGACAGGCGTCGTCTACGAGCAGTACTTC. The entire variable domain, with the rest obtained from reference TRBV7-9 and TRBJ2-7, is as follows: DTGVSQNPRHKITKRGQNVTFRCDPISEHNRLYWYRQTLGQGPEFLTYFQNEAQLEKSRLLSDRFSAERPKGSFSTLEIQRTEQGDSAMYLCASSRTGVVYEQYFGPGTRLTVT.

The V call is TRBV7-2, the J call TRBJ1-5, with D perhaps matching TRBD1 (6 bases). The germline CDR1 and CDR2 sequences are SGHTA and FQGNSA. This CDR3 is 14 amino acids long. V was clipped by 8 bases and J by 0 bases, with 11 bases between them. The CDR3 DNA reads TGTGCCAGCGGGGGCACCCATAGCAATCAGCCCCAGCATTTT. This codes for CASGGTHSNQPQHF.

J is TRBJ1-2 and V is TRBV5-1; TRBD1 agrees at 10 bases. Trimming took 4 bases from V and 8 from J; bases not matched to a gene: 11. Germline CDR1 and CDR2: SGHRS and YFSETQ. This CDR3 has 15 amino acids. CDR3 in DNA: TGCGCCAGCAGCCCGGCGGGGACAGGGGCGTTAGGCTACACCTTC. It is translated as CASSPAGTGALGYTF.

As DNA, the CDR3 is TGTGCCCAGCAGGCGGGGCAAGAGACCCAGTACTTC. This sequence encodes CAQQAGQETQYF. The rearrangement uses TRBV30 and TRBJ2-5, with D perhaps matching TRBD2 (6 bases). The V end lost 8 bases, the J end lost 2 bases, and 12 bases lay between the germline ends. Germline loops: CDR1 GTSNPN, CDR2 SVGIG (reference sequence). The CDR3 totals 12 residues.

The chain is built from TRBV19 and TRBJ2-7; 7 bases are a match to TRBD1. J gave up 7 bases and V 11 bases, and 17 bases lay outside the gene matches. The V gene's germline CDR1 is LNHDA and CDR2 SQIVND (reference sequence). The length of the CDR3 is 14 residues. CDR3 sequence reads: CAGGDTGTDEEQYF. Here the CDR3 DNA reads TGTGCCGGGGGCGACACCGGGACAGATGAAGAGCAGTACTTC.

The table lists this clone with a count of one. The chain employs TRBV28 and TRBJ2-7, with 7 positions matching TRBD1. J was trimmed by 0 bases and V by 4 bases; bases with no gene match: 15. CDR3 length: 18 residues. Germline-derived CDR1 and CDR2 are MDHEN and SYDVKM. The DNA of the CDR3 is TGTGCCAGCAGTTATAAAGCCGGGACAGCTAGGAGCTCCTACGAGCAGTACTTC. Translating gives CASSYKAGTARSSYEQYF.

For this clone: This CDR3 is also generated by other DNA sequences in the sample. This chain connects TRBV19 to TRBJ1-5, with no clear D. The CDR3 totals 14 residues. Germline V gene data show CDR1 as LNHDA and CDR2 as SQIVND (reference sequence). The V end was cut by 0 bases, the J end by 6 bases, with 9 bases between. The CDR3 region is CASSIDGVGQPQHF. In nucleotides, the CDR3 is TGTGCCAGTAGTATAGATGGGGTGGGTCAGCCCCAGCATTTT.

This chain links TRBV4-1 with TRBJ2-1; TRBD2 matches 9 bases. Trimming cost V 4 bases and J 4 bases; bases outside gene matches: 5. This CDR3 has 15 residues. Germline-derived CDR1 and CDR2 are MGHRA and YSYEKL. The CDR3 loop is CASSPGLARYNEQFF. The CDR3 DNA reads TGCGCCAGCAGCCCCGGACTAGCGCGGTACAATGAGCAGTTCTTC.

In this sample, this clone turned up once. The chain links TRBV5-1 to TRBJ2-2; D is uncertain. The CDR3 loop spans 12 amino acids. V gave up 4 bases and J gave up 0 bases, with 1 base separating them. In germline, CDR1 is SGHRS, CDR2 YFSETQ. The CDR3 DNA is TGCGCCAGCAGCCCGAACACCGGGGAGCTGTTTTTT. It encodes CASSPNTGELFF.

The chain has TRBV28 and TRBJ2-7; 9 bases fit TRBD1. The CDR3 runs 14 residues. Germline values: CDR1 MDHEN, CDR2 SYDVKM. V lost 5 bases to trimming and J lost 2 bases; unmatched junction nucleotides: 4. The CDR3 DNA reads as TGTGCCAGCAGTAGGAGACAGGGGGCCTACGAGCAGTACTTC. It is translated as CASSRRQGAYEQYF.

The chain carries TRBV20-1 and TRBJ1-1, with no clear D. This CDR3 has 11 residues. The V gene lost 5 bases and the J gene lost 0 bases, with 4 bases spanning the gap. From germline, CDR1 is DFQATT and CDR2 SNEGSKA (reference sequence). Written as DNA, the CDR3 is TGCAGTGCTCCTTTGAACACTGAAGCTTTCTTT. Amino acid sequence: CSAPLNTEAFF.

A few counts support this clone. This chain links TRBV12-3 or TRBV12-4 with TRBJ2-7; D uncertain. The CDR3 length is 13 residues. Trimming left V 3 bases short and J 4 bases short, with 10 bases between. CDR3 in amino acids: CASSFLGMYEQYF. In nucleotides, the CDR3 is TGTGCCAGCAGTTTCTTGGGTATGTACGAGCAGTACTTC.

The V and J genes are TRBV2 and TRBJ1-2, with TRBD1 matching over 7 bases. The junction had 12 bases not matched to a gene; V was cut back by 6 bases and J by 8 bases. The germline V gene encodes CDR1 SNHLY and CDR2 FYNNEI. This CDR3 is 14 amino acids long. The CDR3 sequence: CASSVLTGRGGYTF. The CDR3 DNA reads TGTGCCAGCAGCGTACTGACAGGGCGAGGGGGCTACACCTTC.

The rearrangement links TRBV6-5 to TRBJ1-1; 11 nucleotides match TRBD1. After removal of 4 bases from V and 4 bases from J, the junction contained 5 bases not matched to a gene. The germline CDR1 and CDR2 sequences are MNHEY and SVGAGI. This CDR3 is 15 amino acids long. CDR3 protein: CASSSAGTGGTEAFF. As DNA, the CDR3 is TGTGCCAGCAGTTCCGCCGGGACAGGGGGCACTGAAGCTTTCTTT.

This sequence joins TRBV5-1 and TRBJ2-1; possibly TRBD2 for D (6 bases). The ends were cut back, 0 bases at V and 8 bases at J, with 15 bases in the middle. The V gene's germline CDR1 is SGHRS and CDR2 YFSETQ. The CDR3 length is 15 residues. Here the CDR3 reads CASSLDGRGSDEQFF. The CDR3 DNA reads as TGCGCCAGCAGCTTGGACGGGAGAGGGAGCGATGAGCAGTTCTTC.

This clone was detected only once. The gene calls are TRBV28 and TRBJ1-2; no clear D gene. Trimming left V 7 bases short and J 5 bases short, with 14 bases between. The length of the CDR3 is 13 residues. Germline V gene data show CDR1 as MDHEN and CDR2 as SYDVKM. In nucleotides, the CDR3 is TGTGCCAGCACCCAGGAGGGTTGGTATGGCTACACCTTC. Translated, it gives CASTQEGWYGYTF.

The chain joins TRBV3-1 (or the pseudogene TRBV3-2) to TRBJ1-3; D not resolved. The V gene's germline CDR1 is LGHDT and CDR2 YNNKEL (reference sequence). V lost 7 bases to trimming and J lost 0 bases, with 7 bases between them. The CDR3 has 13 amino acids. CDR3 DNA: TGTGCCAGCACCGGGCACTCTGGAAACACCATATATTTT. Translation: CASTGHSGNTIYF.

The chain is built from TRBV19 and TRBJ2-3; tentative D call: TRBD1 (6 bases). Trimming left V 5 bases short and J 2 bases short, with 14 bases between. There are 15 residues in the CDR3. The germline V gene has CDR1 LNHDA and CDR2 SQIVND (reference sequence). The CDR3 coding sequence is TGTGCCAGTAGTGGTAGGGACAAAATCACAGATACGCAGTATTTT. This sequence encodes CASSGRDKITDTQYF.

The CDR3: CASSGGPTNTGELFF. CDR3 in DNA: TGTGCCAGCAGCGGCGGACCGACGAACACCGGGGAGCTGTTTTTT. The chain employs TRBV9 and TRBJ2-2; D remains unclear. This CDR3 has 15 amino acids. The V and J ends lost 3 bases and 0 bases respectively, with 9 bases between them. Germline loops: CDR1 SGDLS, CDR2 YYNGEE.

This chain connects TRBV5-1 to TRBJ2-3; TRBD1 agrees at 8 bases. The CDR3 sequence is 16 residues long. V lost 2 bases to trimming and J lost 0 bases; unmatched junction nucleotides: 5. CDR1 and CDR2 from the germline V gene are SGHRS and YFSETQ. CDR3 in DNA: TGCGCCAGCAGCTTTGGACAGGGATTAAGCACAGATACGCAGTATTTT. It codes for CASSFGQGLSTDTQYF.